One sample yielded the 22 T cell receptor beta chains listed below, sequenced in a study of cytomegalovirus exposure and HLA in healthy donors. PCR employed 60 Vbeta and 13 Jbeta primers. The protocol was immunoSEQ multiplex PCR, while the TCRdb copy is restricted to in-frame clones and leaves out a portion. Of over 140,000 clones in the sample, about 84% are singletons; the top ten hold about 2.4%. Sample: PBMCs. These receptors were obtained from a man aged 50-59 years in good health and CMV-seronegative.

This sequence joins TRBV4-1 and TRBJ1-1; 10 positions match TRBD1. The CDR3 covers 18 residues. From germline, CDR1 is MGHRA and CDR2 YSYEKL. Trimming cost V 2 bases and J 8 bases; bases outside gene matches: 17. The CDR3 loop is CASSQRDLRQGAFIEAFF. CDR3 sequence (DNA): TGCGCCAGCAGCCAACGGGACCTAAGACAGGGGGCTTTCATCGAAGCTTTCTTT.

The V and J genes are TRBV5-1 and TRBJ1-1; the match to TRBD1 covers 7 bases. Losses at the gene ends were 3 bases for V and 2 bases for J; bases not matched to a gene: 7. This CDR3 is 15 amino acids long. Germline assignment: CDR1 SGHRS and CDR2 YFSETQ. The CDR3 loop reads CASSSRQGQNTEAFF. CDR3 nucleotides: TGCGCCAGCAGCTCCCGACAGGGCCAAAACACTGAAGCTTTCTTT. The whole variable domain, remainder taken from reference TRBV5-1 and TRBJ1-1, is KAGVTQTPRYLIKTRGQQVTLSCSPISGHRSVSWYQQTPGQGLQFLFEYFSETQRNKGNFPGRFSGRQFSNSRSEMNVSTLELGDSALYLCASSSRQGQNTEAFFGQGTRLTVV.

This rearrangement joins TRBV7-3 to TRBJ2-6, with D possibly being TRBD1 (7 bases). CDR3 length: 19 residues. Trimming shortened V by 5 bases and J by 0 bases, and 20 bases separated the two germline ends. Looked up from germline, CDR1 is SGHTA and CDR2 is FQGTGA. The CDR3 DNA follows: TGTGCCAGCAGCGCCCAGGGGGGTGTTATCGGCTCTGGGGCCAACGTCCTGACTTTC. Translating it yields CASSAQGGVIGSGANVLTF.

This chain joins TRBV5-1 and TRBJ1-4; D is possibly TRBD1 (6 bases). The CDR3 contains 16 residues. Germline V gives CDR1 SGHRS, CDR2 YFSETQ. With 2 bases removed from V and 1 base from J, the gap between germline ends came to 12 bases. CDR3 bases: TGCGCCAGCAGCTTACAGGGTTTAGTAACTAATGAAAAACTGTTTTTT. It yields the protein CASSLQGLVTNEKLFF.

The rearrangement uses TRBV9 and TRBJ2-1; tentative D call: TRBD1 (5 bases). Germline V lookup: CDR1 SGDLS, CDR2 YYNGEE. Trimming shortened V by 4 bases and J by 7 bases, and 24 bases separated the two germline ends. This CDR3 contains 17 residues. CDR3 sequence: CASSLHTAAQVGNEQFF. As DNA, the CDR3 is TGTGCCAGCAGCCTTCACACGGCTGCACAGGTTGGGAATGAGCAGTTCTTC.

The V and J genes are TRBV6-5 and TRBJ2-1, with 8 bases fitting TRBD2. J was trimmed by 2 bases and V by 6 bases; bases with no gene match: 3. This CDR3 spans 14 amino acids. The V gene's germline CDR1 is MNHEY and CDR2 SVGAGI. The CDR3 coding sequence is TGTGCCAGCAGGATGGGACTAGCCTACAATGAGCAGTTCTTC. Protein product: CASRMGLAYNEQFF.

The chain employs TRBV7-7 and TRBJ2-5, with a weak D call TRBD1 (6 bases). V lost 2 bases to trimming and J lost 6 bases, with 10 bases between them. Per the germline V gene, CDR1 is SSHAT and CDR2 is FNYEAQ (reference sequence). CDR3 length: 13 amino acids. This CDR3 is CASSLPGDKTQYF. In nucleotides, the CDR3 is TGTGCCAGCAGCTTACCAGGGGACAAGACCCAGTACTTC.

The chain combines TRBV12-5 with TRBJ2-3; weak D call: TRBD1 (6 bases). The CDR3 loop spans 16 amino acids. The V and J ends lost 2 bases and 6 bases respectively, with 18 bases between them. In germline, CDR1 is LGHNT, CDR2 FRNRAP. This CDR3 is CASGLPRPLQGDTQYF. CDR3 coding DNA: TGTGCTAGTGGTTTGCCGCGACCCTTACAGGGCGATACGCAGTATTTT.

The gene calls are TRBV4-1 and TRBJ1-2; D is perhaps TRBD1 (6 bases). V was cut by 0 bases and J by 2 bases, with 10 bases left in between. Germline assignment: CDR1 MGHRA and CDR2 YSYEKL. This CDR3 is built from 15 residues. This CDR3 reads CASSQDRGANYGYTF. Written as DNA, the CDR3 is TGCGCCAGCAGCCAAGATCGGGGGGCGAACTATGGCTACACCTTC.

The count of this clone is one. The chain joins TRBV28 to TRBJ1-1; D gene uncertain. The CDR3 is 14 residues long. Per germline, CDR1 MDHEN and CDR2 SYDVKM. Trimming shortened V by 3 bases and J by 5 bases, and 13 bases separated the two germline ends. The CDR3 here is CASSFLVAGTEAFF. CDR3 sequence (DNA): TGTGCCAGCAGTTTCTTAGTTGCGGGTACTGAAGCTTTCTTT.

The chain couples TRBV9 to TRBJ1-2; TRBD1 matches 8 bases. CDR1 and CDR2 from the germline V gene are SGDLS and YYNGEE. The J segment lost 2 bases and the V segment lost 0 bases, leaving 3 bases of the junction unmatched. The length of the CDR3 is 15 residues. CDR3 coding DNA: TGTGCCAGCAGCGTAGCAGGGGGCCCCAACTATGGCTACACCTTC. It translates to CASSVAGGPNYGYTF.

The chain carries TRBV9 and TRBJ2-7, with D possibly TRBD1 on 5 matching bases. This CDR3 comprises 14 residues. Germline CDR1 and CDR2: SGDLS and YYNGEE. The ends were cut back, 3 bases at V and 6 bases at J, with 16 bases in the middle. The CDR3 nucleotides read TGTGCCAGCAGCGCGCAGGGAAGGATAACCGAGCAGTACTTC. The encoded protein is CASSAQGRITEQYF.

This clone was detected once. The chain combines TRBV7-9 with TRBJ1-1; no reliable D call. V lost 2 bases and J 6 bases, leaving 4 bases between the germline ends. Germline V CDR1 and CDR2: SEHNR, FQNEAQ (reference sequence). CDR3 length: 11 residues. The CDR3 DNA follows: TGTGCCAGCAGCTTACCCGCTGAAGCTTTCTTT. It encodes CASSLPAEAFF.

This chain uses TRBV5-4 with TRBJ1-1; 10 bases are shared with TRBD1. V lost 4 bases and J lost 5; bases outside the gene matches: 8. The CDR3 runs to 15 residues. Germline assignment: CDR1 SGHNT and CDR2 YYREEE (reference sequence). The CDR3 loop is CASSPKDRGITEAFF. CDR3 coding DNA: TGTGCCAGCAGCCCGAAGGACAGGGGGATTACTGAAGCTTTCTTT. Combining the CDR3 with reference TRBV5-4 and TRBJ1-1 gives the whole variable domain ETGVTQSPTHLIKTRGQQVTLRCSSQSGHNTVSWYQQALGQGPQFIFQYYREEENGRGNFPPRFSGLQFPNYSSELNVNALELDDSALYLCASSPKDRGITEAFFGQGTRLTVV.

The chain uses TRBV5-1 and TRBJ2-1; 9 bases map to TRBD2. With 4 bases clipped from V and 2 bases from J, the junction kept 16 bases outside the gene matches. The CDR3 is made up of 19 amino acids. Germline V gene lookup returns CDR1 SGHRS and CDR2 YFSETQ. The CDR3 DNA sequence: TGCGCCAGCAGCCCCTTAGGCGGGGGGGCCGGTAGGCCCTACAATGAGCAGTTCTTC. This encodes CASSPLGGGAGRPYNEQFF.

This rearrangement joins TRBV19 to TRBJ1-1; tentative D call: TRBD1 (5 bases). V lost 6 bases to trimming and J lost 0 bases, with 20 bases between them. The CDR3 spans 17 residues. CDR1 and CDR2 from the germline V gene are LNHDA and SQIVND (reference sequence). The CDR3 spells CASRSSWGRNMNTEAFF. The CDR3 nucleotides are TGTGCCAGTAGATCAAGCTGGGGCAGAAACATGAACACTGAAGCTTTCTTT.

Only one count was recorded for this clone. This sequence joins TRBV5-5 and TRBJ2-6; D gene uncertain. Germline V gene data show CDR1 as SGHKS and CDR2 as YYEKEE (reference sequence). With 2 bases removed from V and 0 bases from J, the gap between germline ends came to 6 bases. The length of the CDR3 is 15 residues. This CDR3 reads CASSFSGSGANVLTF. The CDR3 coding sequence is TGTGCCAGCAGCTTTTCAGGCTCTGGGGCCAACGTCCTGACTTTC.

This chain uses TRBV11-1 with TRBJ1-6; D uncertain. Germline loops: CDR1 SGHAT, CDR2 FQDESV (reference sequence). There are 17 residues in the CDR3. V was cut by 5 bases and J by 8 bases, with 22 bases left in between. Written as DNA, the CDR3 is TGTGCCAGCAGCCTAACCGTTGGAGGGAGGACGCATTCACCCCTCCACTTT. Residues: CASSLTVGGRTHSPLHF.

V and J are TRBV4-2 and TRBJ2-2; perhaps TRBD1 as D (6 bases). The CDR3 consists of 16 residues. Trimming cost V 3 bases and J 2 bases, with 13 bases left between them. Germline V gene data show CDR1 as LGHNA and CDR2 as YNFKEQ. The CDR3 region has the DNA TGTGCCAGCAGCCACTTCCCGGGACAAAACACCGGGGAGCTGTTTTTT. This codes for CASSHFPGQNTGELFF.

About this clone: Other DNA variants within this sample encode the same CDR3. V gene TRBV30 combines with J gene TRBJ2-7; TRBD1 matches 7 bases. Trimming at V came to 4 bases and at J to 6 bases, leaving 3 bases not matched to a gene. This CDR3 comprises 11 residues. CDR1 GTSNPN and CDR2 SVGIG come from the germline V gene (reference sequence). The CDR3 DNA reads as TGTGCCTGGACCCCAGGGGGCGAGCAGTACTTC. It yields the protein CAWTPGGEQYF.

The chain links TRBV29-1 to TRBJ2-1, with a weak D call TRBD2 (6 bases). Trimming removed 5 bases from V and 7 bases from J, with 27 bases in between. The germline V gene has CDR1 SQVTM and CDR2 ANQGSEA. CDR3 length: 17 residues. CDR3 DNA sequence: TGCAGCGTTCCCCAAAGGGTAGCGGTCAGGGTGGGGAATGAGCAGTTCTTC. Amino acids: CSVPQRVAVRVGNEQFF.

CDR3 sequence reads: CAWRGDLGTYEQYF. The CDR3 region has the DNA TGTGCCTGGAGAGGAGATTTAGGAACCTACGAGCAGTACTTC. The chain is built from TRBV30 and TRBJ2-7; D gene unclear. Germline V CDR1 and CDR2: GTSNPN, SVGIG (reference sequence). The CDR3 loop spans 14 amino acids. Deletions cut 3 bases from V and 2 bases from J, with 14 bases between.